The rows below give T cell receptor beta chains drawn from one sample of a study of T cells after yellow fever vaccination. Each CDR3 protein is one row after TCRdb ran MiXCR on the 5' RACE reads. The table includes 500,000 to 650,000 distinct CDR3 sequences, 10% to 15% detected once. This sample comprised PBMCs, obtained on the day of the yellow fever booster vaccination. Every receptor here comes from a man aged 30 to 39 who received the YFV17D yellow fever vaccine. Both conserved end residues are part of each CDR3. A D gene is named only where the DNA matches it firmly. Rows may omit the clone size; those that give it use once, few, many or a size class.

few | TRBJ2-7 | . | TRBV20-1 | CSAKPIGVAPYEQYF | TGCAGTGCTAAACCCATCGGGGTAGCCCCTTACGAGCAGTACTTC
. | TRBJ2-3 | TRBD2 | TRBV29-1 | CSAMTSGSSRGTQYF | TGCAGCGCCATGACTAGCGGGAGTTCGCGGGGTACGCAGTATTTT
few | TRBJ2-7 | . | TRBV29-1 | CSVGAGFTSYEQYF | TGCAGCGTTGGGGCGGGATTTACCTCCTACGAGCAGTACTTC
. | TRBJ2-7 | TRBD2 | TRBV28 | CASSNPGLAGEQYF | TGTGCCAGCAGCAACCCCGGACTAGCTGGTGAGCAGTACTTC
many | TRBJ2-7 | . | TRBV12-3/TRBV12-4 | CASSLSPGGEQYF | TGTGCCAGCAGTTTGTCGCCCGGAGGGGAGCAGTACTTC
. | TRBJ1-6 | . | TRBV12-3/TRBV12-4 | CASSQAGHSPLHF | TGTGCCAGCAGTCAGGCAGGACACTCACCCCTCCACTTT
. | TRBJ2-1 | TRBD2 | TRBV20-1 | CSATPQTSGYYNEQFF | TGCAGTGCTACCCCCCAAACTAGCGGTTATTACAATGAGCAGTTCTTC
few | TRBJ2-1 | TRBD1 | TRBV24-1 | CATSKPGQGNSYNEQFF | TGTGCCACCAGTAAACCGGGACAGGGGAACTCCTACAATGAGCAGTTCTTC
. | TRBJ2-1 | TRBD2 | TRBV5-1 | CASSLPRDYEQFF | TGCGCCAGCAGCTTACCTCGGGACTACGAGCAGTTCTTC
few | TRBJ1-5 | . | TRBV20-1 | CSASFGQTTNQPQHF | TGCAGTGCTAGTTTCGGACAGACTACCAATCAGCCCCAGCATTTT
many | TRBJ2-7 | . | TRBV5-1 | CASSLKDGYEQYF | TGCGCCAGCAGCTTAAAGGACGGTTACGAGCAGTACTTC
. | TRBJ2-1 | . | TRBV18 | CASSPGSGAEQFF | TGTGCCAGCTCACCAGGGTCGGGCGCCGAGCAGTTCTTC
few | TRBJ2-7 | TRBD2 | TRBV7-2 | CAEMRGDYEQYF | TGTGCCGAGATGCGGGGGGACTACGAGCAGTACTTC
few | TRBJ2-1 | . | TRBV19 | CASSITGDNEQFF | TGTGCCAGTAGTATAACCGGAGACAATGAGCAGTTCTTC
. | TRBJ2-1 | . | TRBV6-2/TRBV6-3 | CASTFLAVSYNEQFF | TGTGCCAGCACTTTCCTAGCTGTATCCTACAATGAGCAGTTCTTC
few | TRBJ2-1 | TRBD2 | TRBV7-2 | CASSYHLADTYNEQFF | TGTGCCAGCAGCTACCATCTAGCGGACACCTACAATGAGCAGTTCTTC
few | TRBJ2-7 | . | TRBV4-3 | CASSRSGGAVGEQYF | TGCGCCAGCAGCCGTTCGGGGGGCGCAGTCGGCGAGCAGTACTTC
few | TRBJ2-3 | . | TRBV6-1 | CASSASRADTQYF | TGTGCCAGCAGCGCTAGCAGGGCAGATACGCAGTATTTT
many | TRBJ1-2 | TRBD1 | TRBV29-1 | CSVDSGQGASGYTF | TGCAGCGTTGACTCGGGACAGGGGGCGAGTGGCTACACCTTC
few | TRBJ2-7 | . | TRBV20-1 | CSASLGGVTYEQYF | TGCAGTGCTAGCCTAGGGGGAGTCACCTACGAGCAGTACTTC
. | TRBJ2-1 | TRBD2 | TRBV6-2/TRBV6-3 | CASSSAGGHYNEQFF | TGTGCCAGCAGTTCAGCGGGAGGTCACTACAATGAGCAGTTCTTC
. | TRBJ2-7 | . | TRBV7-9 | CASSLAQYYEQYF | TGTGCCAGCAGCTTAGCGCAATACTACGAGCAGTACTTC
. | TRBJ2-3 | . | TRBV12-3/TRBV12-4 | CASSLGLLGQGSTDTQYF | TGTGCCAGCAGTTTGGGTTTGTTGGGGCAGGGGAGCACAGATACGCAGTATTTT
. | TRBJ1-2 | . | TRBV4-2 | CASSHSAIARANYGYTF | TGTGCCAGCAGCCATTCCGCTATCGCCAGGGCTAACTATGGCTACACCTTC
few | TRBJ2-7 | . | TRBV18 | CASSPAGTPYEQYF | TGTGCCAGCTCACCGGCCGGGACACCCTACGAGCAGTACTTC
few | TRBJ1-2 | . | TRBV16 | CASSQSADYSGYTF | TGTGCCAGCAGCCAATCGGCGGACTATTCTGGCTACACCTTC
. | TRBJ2-1 | TRBD2 | TRBV20-1 | CSARLAGRSSYNEQFF | TGCAGTGCCCGACTAGCGGGAAGGTCCTCCTACAATGAGCAGTTCTTC
many | TRBJ2-1 | . | TRBV21-1 | CASSTLGRPGVVEQFF | TGTGCCAGCAGCACCCTGGGAAGGCCGGGAGTGGTTGAGCAGTTCTTC
. | TRBJ2-1 | TRBD2 | TRBV6-5 | CASSYSARGFYNEQFF | TGTGCCAGCAGTTACTCTGCGCGGGGGTTTTACAATGAGCAGTTCTTC
. | TRBJ2-2 | TRBD1 | TRBV29-1 | CSVGTGWTGELFF | TGCAGCGTAGGGACAGGGTGGACCGGGGAGCTGTTTTTT
few | TRBJ2-1 | . | TRBV7-2 | CASSLAGGTFNEQFF | TGTGCCAGCAGCTTAGCGGGAGGAACTTTCAATGAGCAGTTCTTC
. | TRBJ1-1 | . | TRBV20-1 | CSARDRGPVWEAFF | TGCAGTGCTAGAGATCGCGGCCCGGTCTGGGAAGCTTTCTTT
. | TRBJ1-2 | . | TRBV27 | CASSTLDAGGYTF | TGTGCCAGCAGCACCCTGGATGCTGGGGGCTACACCTTC
few | TRBJ2-1 | . | TRBV20-1 | CSATPETLSHEQFF | TGCAGTGCAACCCCGGAGACCTTGTCGCATGAGCAGTTCTTC
. | TRBJ2-3 | TRBD2 | TRBV7-9 | CASSPPGTSGTDTQYF | TGTGCCAGCAGCCCCCCCGGGACTAGCGGCACAGATACGCAGTATTTT
few | TRBJ1-3 | . | TRBV30 | CAWSNGGPGNTIYF | TGTGCCTGGAGTAACGGGGGGCCAGGAAACACCATATATTTT
. | TRBJ2-3 | . | TRBV29-1 | CSGTTGPDTQYF | TGCAGCGGTACGACTGGCCCAGATACGCAGTATTTT
few | TRBJ1-2 | TRBD1 | TRBV29-1 | CSVTGQGFMGYTF | TGCAGCGTAACGGGACAGGGCTTTATGGGCTACACCTTC
. | TRBJ2-5 | . | TRBV7-2 | CASSLSSASEETQYF | TGTGCCAGCAGCCTATCTAGCGCGAGCGAAGAGACCCAGTACTTC
few | TRBJ2-7 | TRBD2 | TRBV18 | CASSPGVAGVEQYF | TGTGCCAGCTCACCTGGGGTAGCGGGAGTCGAGCAGTACTTC
. | TRBJ2-2 | . | TRBV5-1 | CASSFSTTEIGELFF | TGCGCCAGCAGCTTCAGTACTACCGAAATCGGGGAGCTGTTTTTT
few | TRBJ2-1 | TRBD2 | TRBV6-5 | CASSWVGLESGEQFF | TGTGCCAGCAGTTGGGTGGGACTAGAATCCGGTGAGCAGTTCTTC
. | TRBJ2-3 | . | TRBV30 | CAWERLPDTQYF | TGTGCCTGGGAAAGACTTCCAGATACGCAGTATTTT
. | TRBJ2-3 | . | TRBV7-2 | CASSFRRRDTQYF | TGTGCCAGCAGCTTCAGGCGTCGCGATACGCAGTATTTT
few | TRBJ1-6 | TRBD1 | TRBV28 | CASYGQGVSPLHF | TGTGCCAGCTACGGACAGGGGGTTTCACCCCTCCACTTT
. | TRBJ2-2 | . | TRBV6-1 | CASTRSGVSGTGELFF | TGTGCCAGCACGAGATCGGGAGTTTCTGGCACCGGGGAGCTGTTTTTT
few | TRBJ1-3 | . | TRBV7-2 | CASSLAGGGTGNTIYF | TGTGCCAGCAGCTTAGCCGGCGGGGGGACTGGAAACACCATATATTTT
. | TRBJ2-7 | . | TRBV30 | CAWSRGDILLERGDEQYF | TGTGCCTGGAGTAGGGGGGACATCCTCTTGGAAAGGGGGGACGAGCAGTACTTC
. | TRBJ2-2 | . | TRBV20-1 | CSATSGYTGELFF | TGCAGTGCTACCAGTGGGTACACCGGGGAGCTGTTTTTT
. | TRBJ2-1 | . | TRBV11-3 | CASSSHHGNGNEQFF | TGTGCCAGCAGCTCCCACCATGGGAACGGCAATGAGCAGTTCTTC
. | TRBJ2-5 | . | TRBV18 | CASSLTTGTFLETPYF | TGTGCCAGCTCGCTCACTACAGGGACTTTCCTCGAGACCCCGTACTTC
few | TRBJ1-5 | TRBD1 | TRBV19 | CASSTPGGRGNQPQHF | TGTGCCAGTAGTACCCCAGGGGGCAGAGGGAATCAGCCCCAGCATTTT
. | TRBJ2-2 | TRBD1 | TRBV7-2 | CASSLRGGAGTGELFF | TGTGCCAGCAGCTTAAGAGGGGGCGCCGGCACCGGGGAGCTGTTTTTT
. | TRBJ2-3 | TRBD2 | TRBV20-1 | CSARDPREGLDTQYF | TGCAGTGCTAGAGATCCCAGGGAGGGGTTAGATACGCAGTATTTT
. | TRBJ1-6 | TRBD1 | TRBV18 | CASSPPNRGLSPLHF | TGTGCCAGCTCACCACCTAACAGGGGGCTATCACCCCTCCACTTT